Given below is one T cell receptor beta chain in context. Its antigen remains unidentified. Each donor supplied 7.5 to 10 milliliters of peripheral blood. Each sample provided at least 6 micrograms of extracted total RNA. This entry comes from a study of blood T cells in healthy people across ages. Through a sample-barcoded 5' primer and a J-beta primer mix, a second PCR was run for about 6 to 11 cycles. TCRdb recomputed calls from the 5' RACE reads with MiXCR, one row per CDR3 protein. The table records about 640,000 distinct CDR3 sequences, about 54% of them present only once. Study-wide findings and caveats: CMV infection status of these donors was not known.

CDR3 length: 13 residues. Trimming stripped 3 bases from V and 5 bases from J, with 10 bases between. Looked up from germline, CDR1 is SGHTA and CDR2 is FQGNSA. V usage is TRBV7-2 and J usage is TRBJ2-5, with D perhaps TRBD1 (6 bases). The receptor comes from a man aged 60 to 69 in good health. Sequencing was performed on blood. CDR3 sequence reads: CASSFDRSETQYF. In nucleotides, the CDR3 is TGTGCCAGCAGCTTCGACAGGTCGGAGACCCAGTACTTC.